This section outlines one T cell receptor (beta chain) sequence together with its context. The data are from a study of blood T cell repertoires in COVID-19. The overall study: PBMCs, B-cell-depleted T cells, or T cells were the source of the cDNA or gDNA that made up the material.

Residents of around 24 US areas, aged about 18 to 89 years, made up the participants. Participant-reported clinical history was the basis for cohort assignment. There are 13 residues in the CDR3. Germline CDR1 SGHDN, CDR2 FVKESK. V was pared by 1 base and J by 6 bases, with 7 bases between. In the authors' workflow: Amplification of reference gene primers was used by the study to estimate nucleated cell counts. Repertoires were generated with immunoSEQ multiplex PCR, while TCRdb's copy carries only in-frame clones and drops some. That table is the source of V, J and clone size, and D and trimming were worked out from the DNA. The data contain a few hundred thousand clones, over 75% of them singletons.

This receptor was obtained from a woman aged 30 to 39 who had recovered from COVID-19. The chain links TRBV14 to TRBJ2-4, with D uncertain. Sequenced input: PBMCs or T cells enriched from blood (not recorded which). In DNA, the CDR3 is TGTGCCAGCAGCCAAGCCTTGAGAAACATTCAGTACTTC. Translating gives CASSQALRNIQYF. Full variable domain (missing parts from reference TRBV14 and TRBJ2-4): EAGVTQFPSHSVIEKGQTVTLRCDPISGHDNLYWYRRVMGKEIKFLLHFVKESKQDESGMPNNRFLAERTGGTYSTLKVQPAELEDSGVYFCASSQALRNIQYFGAGTRLSVL.